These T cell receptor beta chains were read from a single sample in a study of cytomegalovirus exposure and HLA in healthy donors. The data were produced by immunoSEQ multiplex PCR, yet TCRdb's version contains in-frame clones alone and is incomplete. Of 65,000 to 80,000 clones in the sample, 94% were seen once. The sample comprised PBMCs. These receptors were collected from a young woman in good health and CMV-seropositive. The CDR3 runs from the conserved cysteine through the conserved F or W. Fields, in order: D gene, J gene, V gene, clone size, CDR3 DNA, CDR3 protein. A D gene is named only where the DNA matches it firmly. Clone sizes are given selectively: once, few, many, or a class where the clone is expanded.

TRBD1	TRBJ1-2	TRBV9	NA	TGTGCCAGCAGCGGGCTTGGGACAGGGGTTTTGGGCTATGGCTACACCTTC	CASSGLGTGVLGYGYTF
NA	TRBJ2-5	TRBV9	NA	TGTGCCAGCAGCCAGGGGGGTCAAGAGACCCAGTACTTC	CASSQGGQETQYF
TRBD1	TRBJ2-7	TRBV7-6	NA	TGTGCCAGCAGCGGGGGACAGGGCTCCTACGAGCAGTACTTC	CASSGGQGSYEQYF
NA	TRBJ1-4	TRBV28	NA	TGTGCCAGCAGGCTCTCCTTCAACTTCGAAAAACTGTTTTTT	CASRLSFNFEKLFF
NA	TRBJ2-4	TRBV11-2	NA	TGTGCCAGCAGCTCTGATCGCGGGGACATTCAGTACTTC	CASSSDRGDIQYF
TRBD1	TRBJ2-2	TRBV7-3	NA	TGTGCCAGCAGCTTAATGGGACAGCGCAACACCGGGGAGCTGTTTTTT	CASSLMGQRNTGELFF
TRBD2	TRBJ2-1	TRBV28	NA	TGTGCCAGCAGTTCTCTAGCGGGGATCGATGAGCAGTTCTTC	CASSSLAGIDEQFF
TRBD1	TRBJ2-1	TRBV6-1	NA	TGTGCCAGCTCCGGGACAGTCTACAATGAGCAGTTCTTC	CASSGTVYNEQFF
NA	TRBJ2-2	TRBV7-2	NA	TGTGCCAGCAGCTTAGGGGGGCATAGCGGGGAGCTGTTTTTT	CASSLGGHSGELFF
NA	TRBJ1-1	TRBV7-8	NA	TGTGCCAGCAGCTTCAGTGGAGGGATCATGAACACTGAAGCTTTCTTT	CASSFSGGIMNTEAFF
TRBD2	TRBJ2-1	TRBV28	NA	TGTGCCAGCAGTTTACCCCTAGCGGGAGGTTACAATGAGCAGTTCTTC	CASSLPLAGGYNEQFF
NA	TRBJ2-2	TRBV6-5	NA	TGTGCCAGCAGTTACGGGCAGGGTCACACCGGGGAGCTGTTTTTT	CASSYGQGHTGELFF
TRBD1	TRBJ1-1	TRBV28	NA	TGTGCCAGCAGTTCACGCTACCGGGACAGGGACACTGAAGCTTTCTTT	CASSSRYRDRDTEAFF
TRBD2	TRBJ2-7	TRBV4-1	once	TGCGCCAGCAGCCTTACGACTAGCGGAGCCTACGAGCAGTACTTC	CASSLTTSGAYEQYF
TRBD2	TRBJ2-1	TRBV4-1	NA	TGCGCCAGCAGCCAGGCTCTACTAGCGGGAGGGCCTCGTGAGCAGTTCTTC	CASSQALLAGGPREQFF
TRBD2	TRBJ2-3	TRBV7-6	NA	TGTGCCAGCAGCGCCTACCACTGGACTAGCGGGACAGATACGCAGTATTTT	CASSAYHWTSGTDTQYF
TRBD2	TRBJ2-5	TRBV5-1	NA	TGCGCCAGCAGCTCCACTAGCGGCCAAGAGACCCAGTACTTC	CASSSTSGQETQYF